The 17 T cell receptor beta chains below were found in one sample sequenced in a study of blood T cell repertoires in COVID-19. This table comes from immunoSEQ multiplex PCR, and its TCRdb copy is limited to in-frame clones, with some not included. The sample lists more than 200,000 clones, about 88% seen once, with around 0.72% in the top ten. The sample was peripheral blood. These TCRs come from a man aged 35 to 55 with acute or convalescent COVID-19.

V gene TRBV6-5 combines with J gene TRBJ2-7; D is unclear. Germline values: CDR1 MNHEY, CDR2 SVGAGI. This CDR3 comprises 14 residues. Between the trimmed V and J ends, which lost 5 bases and 5 bases, there was a span of 16 bases. As DNA, the CDR3 is TGTGCCAGCAGTAGTCTGACCTCTGAGGACGAGCAGTACTTC. Residues: CASSSLTSEDEQYF.

The chain recombines TRBV7-9 with TRBJ1-2; D unresolved. This CDR3 region has 13 residues. Trimming took off 3 bases at V and 7 bases at J, with 12 bases between the two ends. Germline CDR1 is SEHNR and CDR2 is FQNEAQ (reference sequence). CDR3 protein: CASSLGRGGGYTF. The CDR3, as DNA: TGTGCCAGCAGCTTGGGTCGGGGTGGTGGCTACACCTTC.

The chain carries TRBV19 and TRBJ1-2; TRBD1 might be the D (5 bases). Per germline, CDR1 LNHDA and CDR2 SQIVND (reference sequence). The CDR3 consists of 15 residues. The V end lost 4 bases, the J end lost 6 bases, and 18 bases lay between the germline ends. CDR3 DNA sequence: TGTGCCAGTAGTACCTCGGGGGTGAGAACTAATGGCTACACCTTC. Amino acids: CASSTSGVRTNGYTF.

V usage is TRBV10-3 and J usage is TRBJ1-3, with 7 bases aligning to TRBD1. The ends lost 3 bases at V and 4 bases at J; junction bases unmatched: 6. CDR1 is ENHRY and CDR2 is SYGVKD in the germline V gene. This CDR3 has 15 residues. In nucleotides, the CDR3 is TGTGCCATCAGTGAAAGGGGGCAATGGGGAAACACCATATATTTT. The encoded protein is CAISERGQWGNTIYF.

This clone was recorded a few times. The rearrangement uses TRBV5-1 and TRBJ1-5; 8 nucleotides agree with TRBD1. The CDR3 length is 17 residues. The germline CDR1 and CDR2 sequences are SGHRS and YFSETQ. V lost 1 base to trimming and J lost 3 bases; unmatched junction nucleotides: 9. CDR3 DNA sequence: TGCGCCAGCAGCTTGACGGTGACAGGGGCCAACAATCAGCCCCAGCATTTT. This sequence encodes CASSLTVTGANNQPQHF.

The CDR3 sequence: CASSPDRSVAYEQYF. Here the CDR3 DNA reads TGTGCCAGCAGCCCGGACAGGTCTGTCGCCTACGAGCAGTACTTC. This sequence joins TRBV5-4 and TRBJ2-7; 7 bases align to TRBD1. V dropped 4 bases and J dropped 2; count of bases not matched to a gene: 9. Germline V gene data show CDR1 as SGHNT and CDR2 as YYREEE (reference sequence). The CDR3 contains 15 residues.

This rearrangement joins TRBV19 to TRBJ2-7; TRBD1 matches at 8 bases. The CDR3 length is 17 residues. Germline trimming cut 5 bases from V and 0 bases from J; bases unmatched to any gene: 12. Germline V gene lookup returns CDR1 LNHDA and CDR2 SQIVND (reference sequence). The CDR3 spells CASSSPTGAAGSYEQYF. The CDR3 coding sequence is TGTGCCAGTAGTTCACCGACAGGGGCTGCAGGCTCCTACGAGCAGTACTTC.

V is TRBV14 and J is TRBJ1-2, with 11 bases identical to TRBD1. The germline V gene encodes CDR1 SGHDN and CDR2 FVKESK. The CDR3 runs 15 residues. Trimming removed 4 bases from V and 4 bases from J; junction bases left unmatched: 5. DNA of the CDR3: TGTGCCAGCAGCCGGGCGGGACAGGGGGTCTATGGCTACACCTTC. Encoded protein: CASSRAGQGVYGYTF.

This clone was seen a single time. This sequence joins TRBV6-2 or TRBV6-3 and TRBJ2-1; TRBD2 agrees at 8 bases. Trimming at V came to 6 bases and at J to 0 bases, leaving 7 bases not matched to a gene. CDR3 length equals 16 residues. Germline CDR1 and CDR2: MNHEY and SVGEGT. The CDR3 coding sequence is TGTGCCAGCAGCCCCTTAGCGGGATTCTCCTACAATGAGCAGTTCTTC. It encodes CASSPLAGFSYNEQFF.

The chain joins TRBV5-1 to TRBJ2-1; 13 bases are a match to TRBD2. Germline loops: CDR1 SGHRS, CDR2 YFSETQ. CDR3 length: 21 amino acids. Losses at the gene ends were 0 bases for V and 2 bases for J; bases not matched to a gene: 14. The CDR3 loop is CASSLGAQGLAGLGTYNEQFF. The CDR3 nucleotides read TGCGCCAGCAGCTTGGGAGCCCAGGGACTAGCGGGACTTGGCACCTACAATGAGCAGTTCTTC.

The chain joins TRBV6-5 to TRBJ2-5, with D unclear. Trimming took 2 bases from V and 0 from J, leaving 7 bases between them. Germline loops: CDR1 MNHEY, CDR2 SVGAGI. The CDR3 sequence is 14 residues long. DNA for the CDR3: TGTGCCAGCAGTTACGAGGTTTACCAAGAGACCCAGTACTTC. Translating it yields CASSYEVYQETQYF.

This clone was seen once. This sequence joins TRBV7-9 and TRBJ1-5; TRBD1 aligns across 9 bases. V lost 4 bases, J lost 7 bases, and 8 bases stayed unmatched. The germline V gene has CDR1 SEHNR and CDR2 FQNEAQ (reference sequence). The CDR3 runs to 15 residues. Written as DNA, the CDR3 is TGTGCCAGCAGCTCGGACAGGGGTGAAGGACAGCCCCAGCATTTT. This translates into CASSSDRGEGQPQHF.

The chain couples TRBV28 to TRBJ2-7, with 8 nucleotides matching TRBD2. With 1 base clipped from V and 2 bases from J, the junction kept 13 bases outside the gene matches. Per the germline V gene, CDR1 is MDHEN and CDR2 is SYDVKM. This CDR3 contains 18 residues. CDR3 region: CASSLFAGGGGTAYEQYF. DNA for the CDR3: TGTGCCAGCAGTTTATTTGCGGGAGGAGGGGGGACGGCCTACGAGCAGTACTTC.

The chain employs TRBV27 and TRBJ1-6; 7 positions agree with TRBD1. This CDR3 has 15 amino acids. In germline, CDR1 is MNHEY, CDR2 SMNVEV (reference sequence). The J segment lost 6 bases and the V segment lost 7 bases, leaving 9 bases of the junction unmatched. The CDR3 DNA reads as TGTGCCAGCACTATTGCAACAGGGGTTAATTCACCCCTCCACTTT. As protein: CASTIATGVNSPLHF.

The rearrangement uses TRBV7-9 and TRBJ2-3, with D possibly being TRBD1 (6 bases). Germline lookup yields CDR1 SEHNR and CDR2 FQNEAQ (reference sequence). The CDR3 is made up of 15 amino acids. V lost 3 bases and J lost 3, with 13 bases in between. The CDR3 nucleotides are TGTGCCAGCAGCTTTTTCCAGGGGTGGACAGATACGCAGTATTTT. Its translation is CASSFFQGWTDTQYF.

The chain has TRBV18 and TRBJ2-7; 8 bases are a match to TRBD2. Germline values: CDR1 KGHSH, CDR2 LQKENI. There are 19 residues in the CDR3. V trimming: 3 bases; J trimming: 7 bases; junction bases outside the gene matches: 23. CDR3 coding DNA: TGTGCCAGCTCACCTCTCGAGCGGGGGAGCCGAATTAACGTTTTTGAGCAGTACTTC. The encoded protein is CASSPLERGSRINVFEQYF.

The chain couples TRBV6-1 to TRBJ1-6, with 8 bases lining up with TRBD1. Germline-derived CDR1 and CDR2 are MNHNS and SASEGT. J lost 8 bases, V lost 0 bases, and 6 bases had no gene match. There are 16 residues in the CDR3. CDR3: CASSEAPGGADSPLHF. For the CDR3, the DNA is TGTGCCAGCAGTGAAGCGCCAGGGGGCGCGGATTCACCCCTCCACTTT.